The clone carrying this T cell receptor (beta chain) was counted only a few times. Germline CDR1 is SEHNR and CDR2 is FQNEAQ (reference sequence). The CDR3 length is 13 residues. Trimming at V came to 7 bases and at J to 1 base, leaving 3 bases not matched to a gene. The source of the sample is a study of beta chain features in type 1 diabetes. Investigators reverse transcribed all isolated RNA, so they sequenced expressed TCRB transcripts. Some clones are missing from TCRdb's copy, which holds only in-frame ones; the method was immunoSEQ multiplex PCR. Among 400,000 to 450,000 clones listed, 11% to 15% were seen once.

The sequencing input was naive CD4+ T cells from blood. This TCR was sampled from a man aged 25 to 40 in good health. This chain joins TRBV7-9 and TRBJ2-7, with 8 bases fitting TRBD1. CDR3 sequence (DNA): TGTGCCAGCAAGACAGGGGCATCCTACGAGCAGTACTTC. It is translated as CASKTGASYEQYF. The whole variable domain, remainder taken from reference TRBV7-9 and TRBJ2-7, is DTGVSQNPRHKITKRGQNVTFRCDPISEHNRLYWYRQTLGQGPEFLTYFQNEAQLEKSRLLSDRFSAERPKGSFSTLEIQRTEQGDSAMYLCASKTGASYEQYFGPGTRLTVT.